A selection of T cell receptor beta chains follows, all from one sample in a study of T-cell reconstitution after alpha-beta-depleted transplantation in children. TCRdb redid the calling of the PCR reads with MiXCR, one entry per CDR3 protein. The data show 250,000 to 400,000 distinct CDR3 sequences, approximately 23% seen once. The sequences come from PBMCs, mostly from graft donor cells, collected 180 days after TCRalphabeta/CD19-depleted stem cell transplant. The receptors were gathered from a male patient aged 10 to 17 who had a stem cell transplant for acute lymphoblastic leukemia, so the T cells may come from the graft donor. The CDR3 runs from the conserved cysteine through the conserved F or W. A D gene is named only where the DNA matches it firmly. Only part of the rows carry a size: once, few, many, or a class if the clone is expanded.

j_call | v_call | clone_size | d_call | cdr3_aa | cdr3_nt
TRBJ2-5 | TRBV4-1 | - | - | CASSQELSQETQYF | TGCGCCAGCAGCCAAGAACTCTCCCAAGAGACCCAGTACTTC
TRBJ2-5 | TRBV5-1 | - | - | CASGNRAETQYF | TGCGCCAGCGGAAACAGGGCAGAGACCCAGTACTTC
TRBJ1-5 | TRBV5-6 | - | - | CASSLKVGNQPQHF | TGTGCCAGCAGCTTGAAGGTTGGCAATCAGCCCCAGCATTTT
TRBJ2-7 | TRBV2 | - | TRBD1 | CASSTIRDRGRYEQYF | TGTGCCAGCAGCACTATCAGGGACAGGGGGAGGTACGAGCAGTACTTC
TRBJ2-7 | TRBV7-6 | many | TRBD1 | CASSWDRSSYEQYF | TGTGCCAGCAGCTGGGACAGATCTTCCTACGAGCAGTACTTC
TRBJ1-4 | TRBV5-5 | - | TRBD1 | CASSRPGTVSGEKLFF | TGTGCCAGCAGCCGTCCCGGGACAGTCTCGGGTGAAAAACTGTTTTTT
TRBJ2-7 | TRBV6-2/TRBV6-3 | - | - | CASKGHGAYEQYF | TGTGCCAGCAAGGGACATGGGGCCTACGAGCAGTACTTC
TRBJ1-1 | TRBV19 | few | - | CASSKGLWENTEAFF | TGTGCCAGTAGTAAGGGTTTATGGGAGAACACTGAAGCTTTCTTT
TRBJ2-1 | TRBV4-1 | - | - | CASRSLASRYERFF | TGCGCCAGCAGGTCCTTAGCGTCCCGCTATGAGCGGTTCTTC
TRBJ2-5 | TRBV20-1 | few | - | CSAGRLRETQYF | TGCAGTGCGGGTCGGTTGCGAGAGACCCAGTACTTC
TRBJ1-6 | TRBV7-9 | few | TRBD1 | CAISGQGTSPLHF | TGTGCCATCTCAGGACAGGGGACTTCACCCCTCCACTTT
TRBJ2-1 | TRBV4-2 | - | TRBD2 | CASSQELAASYNEQFF | TGTGCCAGCAGCCAAGAACTAGCGGCCTCCTACAATGAGCAGTTCTTC
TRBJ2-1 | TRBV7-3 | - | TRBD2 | CASSLLLIGTSGRHPYNEQFF | TGTGCCAGCAGCTTATTGTTAATAGGGACTAGCGGGCGGCACCCCTACAATGAGCAGTTCTTC
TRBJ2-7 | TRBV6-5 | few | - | CASSSETGPYEQYF | TGTGCCAGCAGTTCCGAGACAGGCCCCTACGAGCAGTACTTC
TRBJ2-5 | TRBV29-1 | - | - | CSSWRAAQETQYF | TGCAGTTCATGGCGTGCGGCTCAAGAGACCCAGTACTTC
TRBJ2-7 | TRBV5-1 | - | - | CASSLADRVEQYF | TGCGCCAGCAGCTTGGCCGATCGAGTCGAGCAGTACTTC
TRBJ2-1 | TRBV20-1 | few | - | CSASTPGRVSYNEQFF | TGCAGTGCTTCCACCCCCGGGCGAGTCTCCTACAATGAGCAGTTCTTC
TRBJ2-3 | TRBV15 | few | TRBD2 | CATSRDAGASTDTQYF | TGTGCCACCAGCAGAGATGCGGGAGCGAGCACAGATACGCAGTATTTT
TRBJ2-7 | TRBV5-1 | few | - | CASSAGSYYEQYF | TGCGCCAGCAGCGCCGGGTCCTACTACGAGCAGTACTTC
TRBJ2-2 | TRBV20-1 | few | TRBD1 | CSARGDRGRAGELFF | TGCAGTGCTAGAGGGGACAGGGGGCGAGCCGGGGAGCTGTTTTTT
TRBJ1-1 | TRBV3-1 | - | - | CASSQDYRVEVGTEAFF | TGTGCCAGCAGCCAAGATTATCGGGTGGAGGTGGGGACTGAAGCTTTCTTT
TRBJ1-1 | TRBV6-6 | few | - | CASSRGEAFF | TGTGCCAGCAGTAGGGGTGAAGCTTTCTTT
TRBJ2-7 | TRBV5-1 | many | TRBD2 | CASSLRTSGSLEQYF | TGCGCCAGCAGCCTACGGACTAGCGGGAGTCTCGAGCAGTACTTC
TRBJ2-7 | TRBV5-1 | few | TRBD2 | CASSPRTSGAYYEQYF | TGCGCCAGCAGCCCTAGGACTAGCGGGGCCTACTACGAGCAGTACTTC
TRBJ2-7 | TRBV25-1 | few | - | CATSTGSYEQYF | TGTGCCACCTCGACAGGTTCCTACGAGCAGTACTTC
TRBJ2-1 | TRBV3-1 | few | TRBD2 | CASSGGSGLVVGYNEQFF | TGTGCCAGCAGCGGCGGGAGCGGTTTAGTGGTGGGATACAATGAGCAGTTCTTC
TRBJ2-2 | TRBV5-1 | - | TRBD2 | CASSPPSSGLVWELFF | TGCGCCAGCAGCCCCCCGTCTTCCGGACTAGTCTGGGAGCTGTTTTTT
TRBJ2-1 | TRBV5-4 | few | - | CASSNREGLSYNEQFF | TGTGCCAGCAGCAACAGGGAGGGCCTCTCCTACAATGAGCAGTTCTTC
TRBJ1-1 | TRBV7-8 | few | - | CASSPRTNMNTEAFF | TGTGCCAGCAGCCCCCGGACAAACATGAACACTGAAGCTTTCTTT
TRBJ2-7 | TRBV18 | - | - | CASSPRRASYEQYF | TGTGCCAGCTCACCGCGGAGGGCTTCCTACGAGCAGTACTTC
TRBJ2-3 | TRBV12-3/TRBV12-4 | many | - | CASSTGTTTDTQYF | TGTGCCAGCAGCACGGGGACAACCACAGATACGCAGTATTTT
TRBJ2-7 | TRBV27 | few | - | CASRFKGQVLGLYEQYF | TGTGCCAGCAGATTTAAGGGGCAGGTCCTAGGGCTCTACGAGCAGTACTTC
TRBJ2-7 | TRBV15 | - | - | CATSRDPETYEQYF | TGTGCCACCAGCAGAGATCCAGAGACCTACGAGCAGTACTTC
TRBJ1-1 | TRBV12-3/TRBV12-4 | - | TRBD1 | CASSPGQDPTSTEAFF | TGTGCCAGCAGTCCGGGACAGGACCCGACAAGCACTGAAGCTTTCTTT
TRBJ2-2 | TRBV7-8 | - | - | CASSQGGELFF | TGTGCCAGCAGCCAAGGGGGGGAGCTGTTTTTT
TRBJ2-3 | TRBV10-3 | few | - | CAISDWTPTADTQYF | TGTGCCATCAGTGATTGGACACCTACGGCAGATACGCAGTATTTT
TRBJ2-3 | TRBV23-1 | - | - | CASSHNLLAGPMLGTDTQYF | TGCGCCAGCAGTCACAACCTCCTTGCGGGGCCAATGTTGGGCACAGATACGCAGTATTTT
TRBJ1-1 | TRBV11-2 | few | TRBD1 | CASSLGTGVQAFF | TGTGCCAGCAGCCTTGGGACAGGAGTGCAAGCTTTCTTT
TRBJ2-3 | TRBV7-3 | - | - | CASSPRQASTDTQYF | TGTGCCAGCAGCCCCCGACAGGCTAGCACAGATACGCAGTATTTT
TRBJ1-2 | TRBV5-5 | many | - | CASSLRIGYNYGYTF | TGTGCCAGCAGCTTGAGAATTGGTTATAACTATGGCTACACCTTC
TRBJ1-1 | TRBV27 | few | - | CASSLYGGYEAFF | TGTGCCAGCAGTTTATATGGGGGTTATGAAGCTTTCTTT
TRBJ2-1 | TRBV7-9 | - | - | CASSARLAEQFF | TGTGCCAGCAGCGCCCGCTTAGCCGAGCAGTTCTTC
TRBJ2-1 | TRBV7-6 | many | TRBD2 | CASSLAVAGGSYNEQFF | TGTGCCAGCAGCTTAGCGGTAGCGGGAGGATCCTACAATGAGCAGTTCTTC
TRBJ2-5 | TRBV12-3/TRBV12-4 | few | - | CASSHTGTQETQYF | TGTGCCAGCAGCCACACAGGGACCCAAGAGACCCAGTACTTC
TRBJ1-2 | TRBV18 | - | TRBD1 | CASSPDRGNTF | TGTGCCAGCTCACCGGACAGGGGAAACACCTTC
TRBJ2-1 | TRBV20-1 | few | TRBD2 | CSASSGSYNEQFF | TGCAGTGCTAGTAGCGGGAGTTACAATGAGCAGTTCTTC
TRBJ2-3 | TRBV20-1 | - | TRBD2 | CSASFLAVGSDTQYF | TGCAGTGCTAGTTTTCTAGCGGTCGGGTCAGATACGCAGTATTTT
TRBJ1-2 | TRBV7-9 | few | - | CASSLAFFTTPTF | TGTGCCAGCAGCTTAGCGTTTTTCACGACCCCCACCTTC
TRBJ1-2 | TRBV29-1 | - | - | CSVEEWGRRGYGYTF | TGCAGCGTTGAAGAATGGGGCCGTAGAGGGTATGGCTACACCTTC
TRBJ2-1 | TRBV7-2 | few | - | CASTPIGSYNEQFF | TGTGCCAGCACCCCCATCGGAAGCTACAATGAGCAGTTCTTC
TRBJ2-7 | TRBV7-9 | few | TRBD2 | CASRKQGTSGSKQYF | TGTGCCAGCAGAAAACAGGGGACTAGCGGGAGTAAACAGTACTTC
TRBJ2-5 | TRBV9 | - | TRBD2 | CVSSVRSGGLETQYF | TGTGTCAGCAGCGTAAGATCGGGAGGGTTAGAGACCCAGTACTTC
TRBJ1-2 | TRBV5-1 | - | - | CASSLAQGGGGYTF | TGCGCCAGCAGCTTGGCACAGGGTGGAGGTGGCTACACCTTC